The 26 T cell receptor beta chains in this list originate from one sample, sequenced in a study of spatial heterogeneity in lung cancer. Time point denoted: sample taken at primary tumor resection. TCRdb re-derived calls from the 5' RACE reads in MiXCR, one entry per CDR3 protein. The sample includes about 36,000 distinct CDR3 sequences, approximately 7.2% seen only once; the top ten take roughly 28%. Sequenced material: PBMCs, taken at surgery. All receptors derive from a female donor with early-stage non-small cell lung cancer.

This clonotype was counted at least ten times. Written as DNA, the CDR3 is TGTGCCAGCAGTAACCCGGGCGCAGATACGCAGTATTTT. Translated: CASSNPGADTQYF. The rearrangement joins TRBV2 to TRBJ2-3; D gene unclear. Trimming stripped 5 bases from V and 4 bases from J, with 10 bases between. Germline CDR1 and CDR2: SNHLY and FYNNEI. This CDR3 has 13 residues.

This clonotype was seen many times. The chain employs TRBV7-9 and TRBJ1-5; D remains unclear. Germline V gene lookup returns CDR1 SEHNR and CDR2 FQNEAQ (reference sequence). The CDR3 covers 12 residues. V was clipped by 7 bases and J by 9 bases, with 13 bases between them. Here the CDR3 DNA reads TGTGCCAGCACCCGGGGAGCAGGGCCCCAGCATTTT. As protein: CASTRGAGPQHF.

This clonotype was recorded at least ten times. The chain has TRBV29-1 and TRBJ1-2; D uncertain. Germline V gene sequence: CDR1 SQVTM, CDR2 ANQGSEA. Trimming took off 7 bases at V and 2 bases at J, with 11 bases between the two ends. The CDR3 covers 12 residues. The CDR3 reads CSAGRSNYGYTF. Written as DNA, the CDR3 is TGCAGCGCAGGACGGAGCAACTATGGCTACACCTTC.

In this sample, this clonotype turned up many times. The genes are TRBV29-1 and TRBJ1-4; D might be TRBD1 (5 bases). The CDR3 length is 12 residues. V was pared by 4 bases and J by 6 bases, with 9 bases between. Germline assignment: CDR1 SQVTM and CDR2 ANQGSEA. The CDR3 sequence: CSVVGGDEKLFF. Written as DNA, the CDR3 is TGCAGCGTTGTCGGGGGGGATGAAAAACTGTTTTTT.

This clonotype was seen repeatedly, ten times or more. V and J are TRBV7-9 and TRBJ1-1; D is undetermined. The germline V gene encodes CDR1 SEHNR and CDR2 FQNEAQ (reference sequence). V shed 4 bases and J shed 11 bases, with 23 bases lying between them. The CDR3 length is 15 residues. The CDR3 reads CASSSHRGPSSPAFF. In nucleotides, the CDR3 is TGTGCCAGCAGCTCCCACCGCGGGCCTTCGTCTCCCGCTTTCTTT.

This clonotype was observed a handful of times. V gene TRBV4-1 combines with J gene TRBJ2-2; TRBD2 might be the D (7 bases). Germline loops: CDR1 MGHRA, CDR2 YSYEKL. V lost 3 bases and J 5 bases, leaving 19 bases between the germline ends. CDR3 length: 17 residues. The CDR3 DNA sequence: TGCGCCAGCAGCCACCCTTGGCGGGGGCTGGTAACCGGGGAGCTGTTTTTT. This gives the protein CASSHPWRGLVTGELFF.

This clonotype was detected many times. The rearrangement uses TRBV6-6 and TRBJ1-1, with no clear D. Trimming took off 2 bases at V and 3 bases at J, with 1 base between the two ends. CDR1 and CDR2 (germline): MNHNY, SVGAGI (reference sequence). This CDR3 has 11 residues. The CDR3 DNA is TGTGCCAGCAGTTACGACACTGAAGCTTTCTTT. This gives the protein CASSYDTEAFF.

Details on this clonotype: Given a much more abundant clone one base away, this may be a read error. Without the conserved terminal phenylalanine or tryptophan, this CDR3 likely stems from a read error. The rearrangement joins TRBV29-1 to TRBJ2-3; 7 positions agree with TRBD1. The length of the CDR3 is 11 residues. Unmatched junction bases numbered 4, after V lost 7 bases and J lost 6 bases. Germline V gene data show CDR1 as SQVTM and CDR2 as ANQGSEA. Here the CDR3 reads CSGTGGDTQYL. The CDR3 nucleotides are TGCAGCGGGACAGGTGGCGATACGCAGTATTTA.

This clonotype was seen ten or more times. The rearrangement links TRBV28 to TRBJ2-7; 10 nucleotides line up with TRBD2. The CDR3 contains 15 residues. V dropped 5 bases and J dropped 3; count of bases not matched to a gene: 7. Germline V gene sequence: CDR1 MDHEN, CDR2 SYDVKM. The CDR3 DNA reads as TGTGCCAGCAGTCACCTCCTAGCGGGAGACTACGAGCAGTACTTC. Its protein product is CASSHLLAGDYEQYF.

In its sample, this clonotype was seen many times. This chain uses TRBV7-9 with TRBJ1-2; TRBD1 agrees at 10 bases. Germline assignment: CDR1 SEHNR and CDR2 FQNEAQ (reference sequence). The CDR3 consists of 15 residues. The V gene end was trimmed by 3 bases and the J gene end by 7 bases; junction bases not matched to a gene: 8. The chain's CDR3 is CASSLGQGIIAGYTF. The CDR3 DNA is TGTGCCAGCAGCTTGGGACAGGGGATAATTGCTGGCTACACCTTC.

This CDR3 reads CASSSRTRFYGYTF. In DNA, the CDR3 is TGTGCCAGCAGTTCTCGGACCAGATTCTATGGCTACACCTTC. The chain combines TRBV6-5 with TRBJ1-2, with no clear D. This CDR3 comprises 14 residues. CDR1 and CDR2 (germline): MNHEY, SVGAGI. With 4 bases removed from V and 4 bases from J, the gap between germline ends came to 13 bases.

The chain is built from TRBV5-1 and TRBJ1-3; D is possibly TRBD1 (6 bases). This CDR3 has 14 residues. V lost 4 bases and J lost 2, with 10 bases in between. The germline gives CDR1 SGHRS, CDR2 YFSETQ. The CDR3 here is CASSRGVPGNTIYF. In DNA, the CDR3 is TGCGCCAGCAGCAGGGGGGTACCTGGAAACACCATATATTTT.

The rearrangement links TRBV12-3 or TRBV12-4 to TRBJ1-3; tentatively, D is TRBD1 (6 bases). Trimming stripped 5 bases from V and 7 bases from J, with 9 bases between. The CDR3 is 12 amino acids. The DNA of the CDR3 is TGTGCCAGCAGTCCAAGGGGGAACACCATATATTTT. Its translation is CASSPRGNTIYF.

This clonotype was observed many times. V usage is TRBV27 and J usage is TRBJ2-2; 8 nucleotides align to TRBD1. Losses at the gene ends were 4 bases for V and 4 bases for J; bases not matched to a gene: 8. Germline values: CDR1 MNHEY, CDR2 SMNVEV (reference sequence). CDR3 length: 16 residues. The CDR3 spells CASSSRTGISTGELFF. In nucleotides, the CDR3 is TGTGCCAGCAGTTCCCGGACAGGGATTAGCACCGGGGAGCTGTTTTTT.

The table lists this clonotype with a few counts. The chain joins TRBV29-1 to TRBJ2-7, with a possible D match to TRBD1 (6 bases). This CDR3 is built from 12 residues. V lost 4 bases and J 6 bases, leaving 13 bases between the germline ends. Looked up from germline, CDR1 is SQVTM and CDR2 is ANQGSEA. The CDR3, as DNA: TGCAGCGTTGGCCCACAGGGTACCGAGCAGTACTTC. It translates to CSVGPQGTEQYF.

This clonotype was picked up many times. The genes are TRBV3-1 and TRBJ2-3, with 7 bases fitting TRBD1. Germline-derived CDR1 and CDR2 are LGHDT and YNNKEL (reference sequence). V trimming: 4 bases; J trimming: 0 bases; junction bases outside the gene matches: 4. The CDR3 sequence is 15 residues long. DNA of the CDR3: TGTGCCAGCAGCCGGTACAGGGGAAGCACAGATACGCAGTATTTT. It is translated as CASSRYRGSTDTQYF.

In this sample, this clonotype turned up many times. This chain uses TRBV10-3 with TRBJ2-2, with 8 bases identical to TRBD2. Trimming cost V 8 bases and J 3 bases; bases outside gene matches: 5. This CDR3 has 14 amino acids. Germline CDR1 is ENHRY and CDR2 is SYGVKD. The CDR3 nucleotides are TGTGCCATCGGCCCGACTAGCGACACCGGGGAGCTGTTTTTT. It yields the protein CAIGPTSDTGELFF.

The chain uses TRBV5-5 and TRBJ1-6; D gene ambiguous. V gave up 2 bases and J gave up 13 bases, with 13 bases separating them. Germline CDR1 reads SGHKS; CDR2 reads YYEKEE (reference sequence). CDR3 size: 13 residues. CDR3 DNA: TGTGCCAGCAGCTTACCCGACCGCCCGCCCCTCCACTTT. Protein sequence: CASSLPDRPPLHF. Using reference TRBV5-5 and TRBJ1-6 for the parts outside the CDR3, the full variable domain is DAGVTQSPTHLIKTRGQQVTLRCSPISGHKSVSWYQQVLGQGPQFIFQYYEKEERGRGNFPDRFSARQFPNYSSELNVNALLLGDSALYLCASSLPDRPPLHFGNGTRLTVT.

At least ten counts were recorded for this clonotype. The chain employs TRBV20-1 and TRBJ2-5; D perhaps matches TRBD2 (6 bases). The CDR3 runs to 12 residues. V gave up 6 bases and J gave up 3 bases, with 11 bases separating them. Per germline, CDR1 DFQATT and CDR2 SNEGSKA (reference sequence). This CDR3 reads CSAIGLKETQYF. The CDR3 DNA sequence: TGCAGTGCGATCGGACTAAAAGAGACCCAGTACTTC.

The chain uses TRBV4-3 and TRBJ2-7; D call uncertain. The V and J ends lost 0 bases and 0 bases respectively, with 12 bases between them. There are 16 residues in the CDR3. Germline loops: CDR1 LGHNA, CDR2 YSLEER. The CDR3, as DNA: TGCGCCAGCAGCCAAGACCGACTCGACCGCTCCTACGAGCAGTACTTC. Its protein product is CASSQDRLDRSYEQYF.

This chain connects TRBV6-5 to TRBJ2-5; maybe TRBD1 (6 bases). Germline CDR1 is MNHEY and CDR2 is SVGAGI. This CDR3 has 15 residues. V was clipped by 7 bases and J by 4 bases, with 19 bases between them. The CDR3 region has the DNA TGTGCCAGCAACCAACAGGGTAGGGGGTTAGAGACCCAGTACTTC. This gives the protein CASNQQGRGLETQYF.

The sample holds many counts of this clonotype. This chain uses TRBV10-2 with TRBJ2-1, with D possibly called TRBD1 or TRBD2 (5 bases each). CDR3 length equals 14 residues. V shed 3 bases and J shed 8 bases, with 14 bases lying between them. Per germline, CDR1 WSHSY and CDR2 SAAADI. CDR3 in amino acids: CASSEPTRGDEQFF. CDR3 sequence (DNA): TGCGCCAGCAGTGAACCCACTAGGGGCGATGAGCAGTTCTTC.

The V and J genes are TRBV9 and TRBJ2-3; the match to TRBD1 covers 8 bases. The CDR3 loop spans 15 amino acids. V shed 3 bases, J shed 1 base, and the junction held 4 bases outside the gene matches. Germline V gene lookup returns CDR1 SGDLS and CDR2 YYNGEE. CDR3 loop: CASSERTGRTDTQYF. The CDR3 DNA follows: TGTGCCAGCAGCGAGCGGACAGGGCGCACAGATACGCAGTATTTT.

This clonotype appeared a few times. This chain links TRBV19 with TRBJ2-2; weak D call: TRBD1 (6 bases). Germline CDR1 reads LNHDA; CDR2 reads SQIVND (reference sequence). There are 15 residues in the CDR3. The V end lost 2 bases, the J end lost 5 bases, and 12 bases lay between the germline ends. CDR3 in amino acids: CASSIPGDLTGELFF. The CDR3 bases are TGTGCCAGTAGTATACCAGGGGATCTGACCGGGGAGCTGTTTTTT.

This clonotype was detected only a few times. The chain combines TRBV20-1 with TRBJ1-4; the D gene is possibly TRBD1 (6 bases). The germline V gene encodes CDR1 DFQATT and CDR2 SNEGSKA (reference sequence). V lost 1 base to trimming and J lost 7 bases, with 13 bases between them. The CDR3 totals 14 residues. The CDR3 DNA reads TGCAGTGCTAGAGTGGGGGCCGGTGGTGAAAAACTGTTTTTT. It codes for CSARVGAGGEKLFF.

This clonotype came up a few times. This chain connects TRBV29-1 to TRBJ2-5, with D unclear. CDR1 is SQVTM and CDR2 is ANQGSEA in the germline V gene. CDR3 length: 12 residues. The CDR3 bases are TGCGGGCCGGGCCCAAGGGCCGAGACCCAGTACTTC. Translating it yields CGPGPRAETQYF.